The next 10 T cell receptor beta chains were all read from a single sample in a study of blood T cell repertoires in COVID-19 (dated by TCRdb to about 2020). The library was produced with the immunoSEQ multiplex PCR assay. Held by TCRdb, this immuneACCESS table contains in-frame sequences only and omits some clones. Under half of the omission traces to an unresolved V gene where checked; the cause of the rest is unknown. The sample profile shows nearly 300,000 clones; around 84% of them were found once. The ten largest clones take up almost 1.5% of the sample. The sequenced sample consisted of peripheral blood. These receptors came from a human donor with COVID-19, enrolled during active disease. The donor label of this sample is uncertain.

The chain carries TRBV12-3 or TRBV12-4 and TRBJ1-6; D gene uncertain. Trimming removed 5 bases from V and 9 bases from J, with 8 bases in between. This CDR3 has 12 amino acids. The CDR3 bases are TGTGCCAGCAGTCCAGACACTTCACCCCTCCACTTT. Encoded protein: CASSPDTSPLHF.

This clone showed up just a few times. V gene TRBV7-9 combines with J gene TRBJ1-4; 9 bases line up with TRBD1. J gave up 8 bases and V 6 bases, and 7 bases lay outside the gene matches. The CDR3 runs to 14 residues. Looked up from germline, CDR1 is SEHNR and CDR2 is FQNEAQ (reference sequence). The CDR3 DNA is TGTGCCAGCAGTTTGACAGGGGGGAACGAAAAACTGTTTTTT. As protein: CASSLTGGNEKLFF.

V usage is TRBV11-1 and J usage is TRBJ1-1, with D possibly matching TRBD1 (6 bases). In germline, CDR1 is SGHAT, CDR2 FQDESV (reference sequence). The CDR3 totals 13 residues. V lost 5 bases and J 11 bases, leaving 18 bases between the germline ends. This CDR3 is CASSPGGANLAFF. As DNA, the CDR3 is TGTGCCAGCAGCCCCGGGGGGGCCAACCTCGCTTTCTTT.

The V call is TRBV10-3, the J call TRBJ2-6; no clear D gene. The CDR3 extends over 11 amino acids. Germline V CDR1 and CDR2: ENHRY, SYGVKD. Trimming took off 0 bases at V and 11 bases at J, with 2 bases between the two ends. This CDR3 reads CAISESYVLTF. As DNA, the CDR3 is TGTGCCATCAGTGAGTCCTACGTCCTGACTTTC.

The chain's CDR3 is CASSPRDRDGEKLFF. The CDR3 DNA follows: TGTGCCAGCTCACCTCGGGACAGGGACGGTGAAAAACTGTTTTTT. The chain recombines TRBV18 with TRBJ1-4; 9 bases agree with TRBD1. Germline V gene lookup returns CDR1 KGHSH and CDR2 LQKENI. This CDR3 is 15 amino acids long. With 3 bases clipped from V and 7 bases from J, the junction kept 6 bases outside the gene matches.

V is TRBV3-1 (or the pseudogene TRBV3-2) and J is TRBJ1-1; D not resolved. V lost 1 base and J 1 base, leaving 4 bases between the germline ends. Germline V gives CDR1 LGHDT, CDR2 YNNKEL (reference sequence). CDR3 size: 13 residues. CDR3 in amino acids: CASSQVANTEAFF. CDR3 DNA: TGTGCCAGCAGCCAAGTGGCGAACACTGAAGCTTTCTTT.

This clone was seen once. This sequence joins TRBV7-8 and TRBJ2-3, with 8 positions matching TRBD2. CDR3 length equals 16 residues. Germline V CDR1 and CDR2: SGHVS, FQNEAQ. With 6 bases clipped from V and 3 bases from J, the junction kept 11 bases outside the gene matches. CDR3 region: CASSSAGGRVTDTQYF. The CDR3 bases are TGTGCCAGCAGTTCCGCGGGAGGTCGAGTTACAGATACGCAGTATTTT.

The genes are TRBV7-2 and TRBJ1-2, with D possibly TRBD1 on 6 matching bases. V lost 0 bases and J 6 bases, leaving 14 bases between the germline ends. Per germline, CDR1 SGHTA and CDR2 FQGNSA. CDR3 size: 15 residues. CDR3 DNA: TGTGCCAGCAGCTTAGCTGACCCCTCAGGGGATGGCTACACCTTC. This sequence encodes CASSLADPSGDGYTF.

With respect to this clone: A read error may produce the germline difference seen at one junction end. V usage is TRBV12-3 or TRBV12-4 and J usage is TRBJ2-1; D may be TRBD2 (5 bases). The CDR3 contains 11 residues. CDR3 DNA: TGTGCCAGCAGCCTAGGGAGCCCCCAGATCTTC. It encodes CASSLGSPQIF.

This clone was observed once. The chain recombines TRBV5-8 with TRBJ2-3; D perhaps matches TRBD1 (6 bases). Per germline, CDR1 SGHTS and CDR2 YDEGEE. V gave up 4 bases and J gave up 2 bases, with 17 bases separating them. The CDR3 has 16 residues. CDR3 DNA sequence: TGTGCCAGCAGCCTCACAGGGTTTGGGGACACAGATACGCAGTATTTT. Protein: CASSLTGFGDTDTQYF. Looking up the rest from reference TRBV5-8 and TRBJ2-3 gives the full variable domain: EAGVTQSPTHLIKTRGQQATLRCSPISGHTSVYWYQQALGLGLQFLLWYDEGEERNRGNFPPRFSGRQFPNYSSELNVNALELEDSALYLCASSLTGFGDTDTQYFGPGTRLTVL.